These 15 T cell receptor beta chains came from one sample sequenced in a study of T cell responses to AZD1222 COVID-19 vaccine. Profiling relied on immunoSEQ multiplex PCR, and the TCRdb table lists in-frame clones only, not all of them. Among more than 120,000 clones listed, 90% were seen once. Sequences were derived from peripheral blood, sampled 28 days after the second AZD1222 dose. These receptors were collected from an adult who received the AZD1222 COVID-19 vaccine.

The rearrangement links TRBV3-1 (or the pseudogene TRBV3-2) to TRBJ2-5; 8 bases map to TRBD1. This CDR3 spans 13 amino acids. V gave up 5 bases and J gave up 4 bases; unmatched junction bases: 3. The germline V gene encodes CDR1 LGHDT and CDR2 YNNKEL (reference sequence). The CDR3 spells CASSWTGRETQYF. The CDR3 DNA reads as TGTGCCAGCAGCTGGACAGGGCGAGAGACCCAGTACTTC.

V and J are TRBV28 and TRBJ2-1, with TRBD2 matching over 10 bases. Trimming cost V 5 bases and J 0 bases; bases outside gene matches: 4. Germline V gene sequence: CDR1 MDHEN, CDR2 SYDVKM. The CDR3 is 16 residues long. CDR3 nucleotides: TGTGCCAGCAGTCTACTAGCGGGATACTCCTACAATGAGCAGTTCTTC. It specifies CASSLLAGYSYNEQFF.

This CDR3 reads CASSSRGGTEAFF. DNA for the CDR3: TGTGCCAGCAGCTCCAGGGGAGGCACTGAAGCTTTCTTT. The gene calls are TRBV5-4 and TRBJ1-1, with D possibly matching TRBD1 (6 bases). Germline V gives CDR1 SGHNT, CDR2 YYREEE (reference sequence). V shed 3 bases and J shed 4 bases, with 10 bases lying between them. CDR3 length: 13 amino acids.

The CDR3 loop reads CASSLTTGTGVSGANVLTF. The CDR3 bases are TGTGCCAGCAGCCTTACTACCGGGACAGGGGTGTCGGGGGCCAACGTCCTGACTTTC. The rearrangement uses TRBV9 and TRBJ2-6, with 10 bases matching TRBD1. Germline V gene sequence: CDR1 SGDLS, CDR2 YYNGEE. With 4 bases clipped from V and 4 bases from J, the junction kept 14 bases outside the gene matches. The CDR3 is made up of 19 amino acids.

V is TRBV5-1 and J is TRBJ2-3; possible D gene TRBD2, 6 bases. V lost 4 bases and J lost 0, with 12 bases in between. From germline, CDR1 is SGHRS and CDR2 YFSETQ. This CDR3 has 15 amino acids. The CDR3 DNA reads TGCGCCAGCAGCGAGGGGAGGACTAGCACAGATACGCAGTATTTT. As protein: CASSEGRTSTDTQYF.

The chain combines TRBV6-5 with TRBJ1-3, with D unresolved. This CDR3 region has 16 residues. The germline CDR1 and CDR2 sequences are MNHEY and SVGAGI. The germline V and J ends were trimmed by 0 bases and 0 bases, with 9 bases remaining between them. This CDR3 is CASSYSVPASGNTIYF. Here the CDR3 DNA reads TGTGCCAGCAGTTACTCAGTTCCAGCCTCTGGAAACACCATATATTTT.

This clone has just a few counts. CDR3 amino acids: CASSSGGVNTGELFF. The CDR3 bases are TGCGCCAGCAGCTCAGGGGGCGTTAACACCGGGGAGCTGTTTTTT. The chain employs TRBV5-1 and TRBJ2-2, with TRBD1 matching over 8 bases. Trimming at V came to 3 bases and at J to 2 bases, leaving 3 bases not matched to a gene. Germline V gives CDR1 SGHRS, CDR2 YFSETQ. This CDR3 spans 15 amino acids.

This sequence joins TRBV6-1 and TRBJ2-1; D may be TRBD1 (6 bases). There are 15 residues in the CDR3. Trimming cost V 2 bases and J 7 bases, with 15 bases left between them. Germline V gene sequence: CDR1 MNHNS, CDR2 SASEGT. The CDR3 loop is CASSEWAGVGNEQFF. For the CDR3, the DNA is TGTGCCAGCAGTGAATGGGCAGGGGTAGGGAATGAGCAGTTCTTC.

The chain employs TRBV4-3 and TRBJ1-1, with 7 bases identical to TRBD1. Germline V CDR1 and CDR2: LGHNA, YSLEER. This CDR3 has 14 residues. V dropped 4 bases and J dropped 3; count of bases not matched to a gene: 5. The CDR3 here is CASSPQGRDTEAFF. CDR3 DNA sequence: TGCGCCAGCAGCCCACAGGGGCGGGACACTGAAGCTTTCTTT.

The chain has TRBV28 and TRBJ1-2, with TRBD1 identical over 7 bases. Unmatched junction bases numbered 5, after V lost 6 bases and J lost 4 bases. CDR3 size: 13 residues. Germline CDR1 and CDR2: MDHEN and SYDVKM. CDR3 nucleotides: TGTGCCAGCAGGGGAGACAGGGCCTATGGCTACACCTTC. Its translation: CASRGDRAYGYTF.

The chain employs TRBV6-5 and TRBJ1-1; D might be TRBD1 (6 bases). CDR3 length: 16 amino acids. Germline CDR1 reads MNHEY; CDR2 reads SVGAGI. V lost 4 bases and J 6 bases, leaving 21 bases between the germline ends. The CDR3 sequence is CASSSRLTGARAEAFF. CDR3 coding DNA: TGTGCCAGCAGTTCCCGGCTCACGGGGGCGAGGGCTGAAGCTTTCTTT.

This clone was seen only once. V gene TRBV5-1 combines with J gene TRBJ1-4; D uncertain. Germline V gives CDR1 SGHRS, CDR2 YFSETQ. The CDR3 has 14 amino acids. Trimming shortened V by 1 base and J by 1 base, and 5 bases separated the two germline ends. The CDR3 nucleotides read TGCGCCAGCAGCTTGCCGGGAACTAATGAAAAACTGTTTTTT. The encoded protein is CASSLPGTNEKLFF.

This sequence joins TRBV9 and TRBJ1-2; a possible D gene is TRBD1 (6 bases). The germline CDR1 and CDR2 sequences are SGDLS and YYNGEE. V dropped 3 bases and J dropped 4 bases, with 19 bases sitting between them. This CDR3 spans 16 amino acids. CDR3 protein: CASSGRTAGGSYGYTF. The CDR3 coding sequence is TGTGCCAGCAGCGGTAGGACGGCCGGGGGCTCCTATGGCTACACCTTC.

The chain employs TRBV28 and TRBJ1-5, with D uncertain. With 4 bases removed from V and 3 bases from J, the gap between germline ends came to 10 bases. Germline V CDR1 and CDR2: MDHEN, SYDVKM. The CDR3 loop spans 14 amino acids. The CDR3, as DNA: TGTGCCAGCAGTTACGTAGCAGACAATCAGCCCCAGCATTTT. It translates to CASSYVADNQPQHF. Based on the CDR3 plus reference TRBV28 and TRBJ1-5, the full variable domain is DVKVTQSSRYLVKRTGEKVFLECVQDMDHENMFWYRQDPGLGLRLIYFSYDVKMKEKGDIPEGYSVSREKKERFSLILESASTNQTSMYLCASSYVADNQPQHFGDGTRLSIL.

This chain connects TRBV5-1 to TRBJ2-2; no clear D gene. The CDR3 consists of 13 residues. Germline V gene sequence: CDR1 SGHRS, CDR2 YFSETQ. Trimming left V 2 bases short and J 6 bases short, with 8 bases between. The CDR3 sequence is CASSFASAGELFF. CDR3 sequence (DNA): TGCGCCAGCAGCTTTGCGAGCGCCGGGGAGCTGTTTTTT.